Each of the 27 T cell receptor beta chains below was sequenced from the same sample in a study of T cell changes during pregnancy in multiple sclerosis. Sequenced by immunoSEQ multiplex PCR; TCRdb stores in-frame clones only, minus some. Of 85,000 to 90,000 clones in the sample, over 85% were seen once. The specimen comprised peripheral blood, sampled after pregnancy. Source of these receptors: a female donor in good health, enrolled as a control in a pregnancy study.

The genes are TRBV11-2 and TRBJ2-7, with D perhaps TRBD2 (7 bases). The CDR3 totals 15 residues. With 3 bases removed from V and 12 bases from J, the gap between germline ends came to 24 bases. Germline V lookup: CDR1 SGHAT, CDR2 FQNNGV. The CDR3 bases are TGTGCCAGCAGCTTGGGGAGGGGGGCCGCGCTTCCCTTGTACTTC. It translates to CASSLGRGAALPLYF.

The chain carries TRBV28 and TRBJ2-5, with D possibly TRBD1 on 5 matching bases. V shed 6 bases and J shed 1 base, with 18 bases lying between them. The CDR3 is made up of 16 amino acids. CDR1 MDHEN and CDR2 SYDVKM come from the germline V gene. CDR3 bases: TGTGCCAGCAGCCCCTTAGGGGCGAGTGTCCAAGAGACCCAGTACTTC. Translation: CASSPLGASVQETQYF.

The chain has TRBV30 and TRBJ1-4, with D possibly being TRBD1 (6 bases). The length of the CDR3 is 13 residues. Germline CDR1 GTSNPN, CDR2 SVGIG (reference sequence). V was cut by 0 bases and J by 5 bases, with 7 bases left in between. CDR3 DNA: TGTGCCTGGAGTGTAAGGGGGAATGAAAAACTGTTTTTT. Protein sequence: CAWSVRGNEKLFF.

This sequence joins TRBV2 and TRBJ2-7; D might be TRBD2 (6 bases). The CDR3 consists of 12 residues. The germline V gene has CDR1 SNHLY and CDR2 FYNNEI. With 6 bases removed from V and 2 bases from J, the gap between germline ends came to 8 bases. DNA of the CDR3: TGTGCCAGCAGCGGGAGCCCCTACGAGCAGTACTTC. As protein: CASSGSPYEQYF.

The V and J genes are TRBV6-5 and TRBJ2-2; TRBD2 might be the D (6 bases). With 8 bases removed from V and 4 bases from J, the gap between germline ends came to 11 bases. CDR1 is MNHEY and CDR2 is SVGAGI in the germline V gene. This CDR3 region has 13 residues. CDR3 sequence: CASLGLLTGELFF. For the CDR3, the DNA is TGTGCCAGCCTGGGACTGCTCACCGGGGAGCTGTTTTTT.

This CDR3 is CASSEGGGQFF. CDR3 bases: TGTGCCAGCAGTGAGGGGGGAGGGCAGTTCTTC. V and J are TRBV2 and TRBJ2-1; D is possibly TRBD2 (6 bases). This CDR3 contains 11 residues. Germline V gene sequence: CDR1 SNHLY, CDR2 FYNNEI. The V and J ends lost 3 bases and 12 bases respectively, with 9 bases between them. Based on the CDR3 plus reference TRBV2 and TRBJ2-1, the full variable domain is EPEVTQTPSHQVTQMGQEVILRCVPISNHLYFYWYRQILGQKVEFLVSFYNNEISEKSEIFDDQFSVERPDGSNFTLKIRSTKLEDSAMYFCASSEGGGQFFGPGTRLTVL.

This chain connects TRBV2 to TRBJ2-1, with 9 nucleotides matching TRBD2. This CDR3 has 15 amino acids. Germline trimming cut 4 bases from V and 2 bases from J; bases unmatched to any gene: 3. Per the germline V gene, CDR1 is SNHLY and CDR2 is FYNNEI. The CDR3 here is CASSGLADPYNEQFF. CDR3 sequence (DNA): TGTGCCAGCAGTGGACTAGCGGACCCCTACAATGAGCAGTTCTTC.

The chain couples TRBV7-9 to TRBJ2-7; TRBD2 aligns across 9 bases. This CDR3 comprises 15 residues. Germline CDR1 and CDR2: SEHNR and FQNEAQ (reference sequence). V was pared by 1 base and J by 2 bases, with 3 bases of the junction left unmatched. For the CDR3, the DNA is TGTGCCAGCAGCTTAGGGCTAGCGGGACCCTACGAGCAGTACTTC. It translates to CASSLGLAGPYEQYF. Complete variable domain (other parts from reference TRBV7-9 and TRBJ2-7): DTGVSQNPRHKITKRGQNVTFRCDPISEHNRLYWYRQTLGQGPEFLTYFQNEAQLEKSRLLSDRFSAERPKGSFSTLEIQRTEQGDSAMYLCASSLGLAGPYEQYFGPGTRLTVT.

CDR3 sequence (DNA): TGTGCCAGCTCACCATCTAGCGGTCAAGAGACCCAGTACTTC. This translates into CASSPSSGQETQYF. This sequence joins TRBV18 and TRBJ2-5, with 7 bases fitting TRBD2. Germline V gene data show CDR1 as KGHSH and CDR2 as LQKENI. The CDR3 runs 14 residues. V trimming: 2 bases; J trimming: 2 bases; junction bases outside the gene matches: 2. Complete variable domain (other parts from reference TRBV18 and TRBJ2-5): NAGVMQNPRHLVRRRGQEARLRCSPMKGHSHVYWYRQLPEEGLKFMVYLQKENIIDESGMPKERFSAEFPKEGPSILRIQQVVRGDSAAYFCASSPSSGQETQYFGPGTRLLVL.

This chain connects TRBV28 to TRBJ1-2; a possible D gene is TRBD1 (6 bases). The V gene lost 3 bases and the J gene lost 4 bases, with 15 bases spanning the gap. CDR3 length: 15 residues. From germline, CDR1 is MDHEN and CDR2 SYDVKM. CDR3 amino acids: CASSFAGQISYGYTF. The CDR3 region has the DNA TGTGCCAGCAGTTTCGCCGGACAGATCTCCTATGGCTACACCTTC.

The chain links TRBV5-6 to TRBJ2-5; D is unclear. Germline CDR1 reads SGHDT; CDR2 reads YYEEEE. The ends were cut back, 1 base at V and 5 bases at J, with 3 bases in the middle. CDR3 length: 11 residues. The CDR3 sequence: CASSLLETQYF. The DNA for the CDR3 is TGTGCCAGCAGCTTGCTGGAGACCCAGTACTTC.

The chain links TRBV11-2 to TRBJ2-7, with TRBD2 matching 9 bases. Trimming took 3 bases from V and 2 from J; bases not matched to a gene: 8. Germline V lookup: CDR1 SGHAT, CDR2 FQNNGV. This CDR3 spans 16 amino acids. The CDR3 region has the DNA TGTGCCAGCAGCTTGGAACCGGGACTAGCTCCCTACGAGCAGTACTTC. It specifies CASSLEPGLAPYEQYF.

The chain links TRBV5-1 to TRBJ2-2; perhaps TRBD1 as D (6 bases). This CDR3 comprises 17 residues. Trimming stripped 4 bases from V and 1 base from J, with 17 bases between. CDR1 is SGHRS, CDR2 YFSETQ, per germline. The CDR3, as DNA: TGCGCCAGCAGCCTACCGGACAGCGCTTTGAACACCGGGGAGCTGTTTTTT. Its translation is CASSLPDSALNTGELFF.

The chain links TRBV15 to TRBJ1-1, with D perhaps matching TRBD1 (6 bases). The CDR3 loop spans 15 amino acids. V was pared by 1 base and J by 2 bases, with 11 bases between. Germline CDR1 is LNHNV and CDR2 is YYDKDF (reference sequence). The CDR3 region is CATSRAGQYNTEAFF. The CDR3 DNA follows: TGTGCCACCAGCAGAGCTGGACAGTATAACACTGAAGCTTTCTTT.

This clone was found once. The rearrangement links TRBV2 to TRBJ1-2; tentatively, D is TRBD1 (5 bases). Germline CDR1 reads SNHLY; CDR2 reads FYNNEI. The CDR3 length is 15 residues. Trimming took off 5 bases at V and 0 bases at J, with 13 bases between the two ends. CDR3 amino acids: CASSQGGSANYGYTF. CDR3 sequence (DNA): TGTGCCAGCAGTCAGGGAGGTTCGGCTAACTATGGCTACACCTTC.

The chain joins TRBV5-6 to TRBJ2-7, with 14 bases matching TRBD2. There are 17 residues in the CDR3. Germline CDR1 reads SGHDT; CDR2 reads YYEEEE. Trimming took 3 bases from V and 5 from J; bases not matched to a gene: 10. The CDR3: CASSSPTLTSGRDEQYF. The CDR3 nucleotides read TGTGCCAGCAGCTCGCCAACCCTGACTAGCGGGAGGGACGAGCAGTACTTC.

The gene calls are TRBV19 and TRBJ2-2; 7 nucleotides match TRBD1. The CDR3 extends over 17 amino acids. Germline V gene sequence: CDR1 LNHDA, CDR2 SQIVND (reference sequence). Trimming took 0 bases from V and 3 from J; bases not matched to a gene: 7. The CDR3 coding sequence is TGTGCCAGTAGTATAGATCGCGAGACAGGGTACACCGGGGAGCTGTTTTTT. This gives the protein CASSIDRETGYTGELFF.

V and J are TRBV5-1 and TRBJ2-7; 7 bases line up with TRBD2. This CDR3 contains 14 residues. V lost 0 bases, J lost 6 bases, and 6 bases stayed unmatched. The germline CDR1 and CDR2 sequences are SGHRS and YFSETQ. The CDR3 nucleotides read TGCGCCAGCAGCTTGGGGGGAGGGGAGATCGAGCAGTACTTC. Translation gives CASSLGGGEIEQYF.

V is TRBV15 and J is TRBJ2-1; no clear D. The length of the CDR3 is 12 residues. Per the germline V gene, CDR1 is LNHNV and CDR2 is YYDKDF (reference sequence). With 3 bases removed from V and 5 bases from J, the gap between germline ends came to 5 bases. In DNA, the CDR3 is TGTGCCACCAGCAGTTATCACAATGAGCAGTTCTTC. Its translation is CATSSYHNEQFF.

This chain connects TRBV4-1 to TRBJ2-2, with 10 nucleotides matching TRBD2. Losses at the gene ends were 1 base for V and 5 bases for J; bases not matched to a gene: 7. The V gene's germline CDR1 is MGHRA and CDR2 YSYEKL. The CDR3 consists of 17 residues. CDR3 loop: CASSQGLAGVVTGELFF. The CDR3 nucleotides are TGCGCCAGCAGCCAAGGGCTAGCGGGAGTGGTTACCGGGGAGCTGTTTTTT.

This chain links TRBV11-2 with TRBJ2-1; 13 bases are a match to TRBD2. The CDR3 contains 16 residues. Germline lookup yields CDR1 SGHAT and CDR2 FQNNGV. The ends lost 5 bases at V and 3 bases at J; junction bases unmatched: 4. CDR3 residues: CASSTGTSGVYNEQFF. In DNA form, the CDR3 reads TGTGCCAGCAGCACCGGGACTAGCGGGGTCTACAATGAGCAGTTCTTC.

This chain joins TRBV5-5 and TRBJ2-2; 9 nucleotides agree with TRBD1. Per the germline V gene, CDR1 is SGHKS and CDR2 is YYEKEE (reference sequence). After removal of 2 bases from V and 4 bases from J, the junction contained 6 bases not matched to a gene. CDR3 length equals 16 residues. CDR3 sequence (DNA): TGTGCCAGCAGCTTATGGACAGGGGAGGGCACCGGGGAGCTGTTTTTT. It encodes CASSLWTGEGTGELFF.

The chain has TRBV7-9 and TRBJ2-3; a possible D gene is TRBD2 (6 bases). The CDR3 has 14 amino acids. The germline V gene encodes CDR1 SEHNR and CDR2 FQNEAQ (reference sequence). The germline V and J ends were trimmed by 3 bases and 6 bases, with 13 bases remaining between them. The CDR3 region is CASSFYSGEDTQYF. The CDR3 DNA follows: TGTGCCAGCAGCTTTTATTCGGGAGAGGATACGCAGTATTTT.

The chain couples TRBV6-5 to TRBJ2-3, with TRBD2 matching over 10 bases. The trim removed 4 bases at V and 2 bases at J, leaving 3 bases unmatched. This CDR3 is 15 amino acids long. In germline, CDR1 is MNHEY, CDR2 SVGAGI. CDR3 in DNA: TGTGCCAGCAGTTCGGGACTAGCGCCCACAGATACGCAGTATTTT. Amino acid sequence: CASSSGLAPTDTQYF.

This chain uses TRBV11-2 with TRBJ2-5, with 9 bases matching TRBD1. Germline V gene lookup returns CDR1 SGHAT and CDR2 FQNNGV. V shed 5 bases, J shed 3 bases, and the junction held 4 bases outside the gene matches. The CDR3 contains 14 residues. The chain's CDR3 is CASSPRTGEETQYF. The CDR3 nucleotides read TGTGCCAGCAGCCCCCGGACAGGGGAAGAGACCCAGTACTTC.

The V gene is TRBV5-1, the J gene TRBJ2-7; D is possibly TRBD1 (5 bases). The V end lost 2 bases, the J end lost 2 bases, and 11 bases lay between the germline ends. The CDR3 has 14 residues. CDR1 is SGHRS, CDR2 YFSETQ, per germline. The CDR3, as DNA: TGCGCCAGCAGCTTCCACAGGCAAACCTACGAGCAGTACTTC. Its protein product is CASSFHRQTYEQYF.

The chain couples TRBV11-3 to TRBJ2-3; 7 bases are a match to TRBD2. Germline CDR1 reads SGHNT; CDR2 reads YENEEA. The V segment lost 5 bases and the J segment 3 bases; nucleotides outside the gene matches: 8. The CDR3 covers 15 residues. CDR3 coding DNA: TGTGCCAGCAGCCTCGGGCGGGAGTTGACAGATACGCAGTATTTT. Residues: CASSLGRELTDTQYF.